This T cell receptor beta chain was obtained from a study of T-cell memory formation after mild COVID-19. Findings of the study overall: Proof of SARS-CoV-2 specificity was absent for the second-wave clones that crested on day 37.

Concerning this clonotype: What it binds is unknown.

The CDR3 loop spans 13 amino acids. Germline loops: CDR1 MNHEY, CDR2 SVGEGT. Between the trimmed V and J ends, which lost 6 bases and 2 bases, there was a span of 11 bases. Amplification by 5'RACE using constant-segment primers produced TCR alpha and TCR beta cDNA libraries that carried sample barcodes and UMIs. TCRdb reanalysed the 5' RACE reads using MiXCR and keeps one entry per CDR3 protein. The table records 250,000 to 300,000 distinct CDR3 sequences, more than 15% of them present only once. The chain uses TRBV6-2 or TRBV6-3 and TRBJ2-7; tentative D call: TRBD1 (6 bases). The clonotype comes from a young man who had mild COVID-19 (a few samples of this study predate the infection). Cell type and time point are not known. Specimen: PBMCs or a T cell subset sorted from them (not recorded which). The DNA for the CDR3 is TGTGCCAGCAGGGACCCAGGGGCCTACGAGCAGTACGTC. Amino acid sequence: CASRDPGAYEQYV.